These 13 T cell receptor beta chains were all obtained from the same sample, sequenced in a study of shared clonotypes between healthy human individuals. Sequencing was performed with immunoSEQ multiplex PCR; in TCRdb, only in-frame clones are kept and a portion is missing. The sample holds 2.3 million or so clones, 85% to 95% seen once. Sample: naive CD4+ T cells from PBMCs. Stated subset: CD45RA+ positively selected. These receptors were taken from a man aged 18 to 35 in good health. Some clones in this sample may be carry-over from other donors' samples.

This clone has just one count. This chain connects TRBV6-1 to TRBJ2-7, with 15 bases aligning to TRBD2. CDR1 and CDR2 (germline): MNHNS, SASEGT. The trim removed 4 bases at V and 5 bases at J, leaving 6 bases unmatched. The CDR3 is 16 residues long. The CDR3 DNA sequence: TGTGCCAGCAGTGGACTGGGACTAGCGGGAGGTAACGAGCAGTACTTC. As protein: CASSGLGLAGGNEQYF.

The chain combines TRBV2 with TRBJ2-2; 11 nucleotides align to TRBD1. The CDR3 loop spans 14 amino acids. Trimming removed 7 bases from V and 5 bases from J; junction bases left unmatched: 3. In germline, CDR1 is SNHLY, CDR2 FYNNEI. This CDR3 is CASTRDRGTGELFF. The CDR3 bases are TGTGCCAGCACGAGGGACAGGGGGACCGGGGAGCTGTTTTTT.

This clone was found a few times. The genes are TRBV19 and TRBJ1-1; D remains unclear. Trimming pared 7 bases from V and 1 base from J, leaving 7 bases between. Germline V CDR1 and CDR2: LNHDA, SQIVND (reference sequence). This CDR3 spans 12 amino acids. The CDR3 nucleotides are TGTGCCAGTACCGATTGGAACACTGAAGCTTTCTTT. Protein: CASTDWNTEAFF.

CDR3 sequence (DNA): TGTGCCAGCAGCGCCCGGGGGGGGCCCCAAGAGACCCAGTACTTC. Its translation: CASSARGGPQETQYF. The chain has TRBV9 and TRBJ2-5; TRBD2 matches at 8 bases. The CDR3 contains 15 residues. Per the germline V gene, CDR1 is SGDLS and CDR2 is YYNGEE. V was pared by 3 bases and J by 1 base, with 5 bases of the junction left unmatched.

The rearrangement links TRBV5-6 to TRBJ2-2; weak D call: TRBD1 (6 bases). Germline V lookup: CDR1 SGHDT, CDR2 YYEEEE. The CDR3 is made up of 16 amino acids. The germline V and J ends were trimmed by 2 bases and 5 bases, with 16 bases remaining between them. CDR3 loop: CASSLARDTSTGELFF. The CDR3, as DNA: TGTGCCAGCAGCTTAGCCAGGGACACTTCGACCGGGGAGCTGTTTTTT.

This chain joins TRBV5-1 and TRBJ2-1; D unclear. Germline assignment: CDR1 SGHRS and CDR2 YFSETQ. This CDR3 is built from 13 residues. The V end lost 6 bases, the J end lost 4 bases, and 11 bases lay between the germline ends. CDR3 loop: CASTLDGYNEQFF. The CDR3 DNA reads TGCGCCAGCACCTTAGATGGTTACAATGAGCAGTTCTTC.

This clone was detected a few times. Other DNA sequences in this sample translate to the same CDR3. This rearrangement joins TRBV30 to TRBJ1-2, with TRBD1 matching 7 bases. The CDR3 has 13 amino acids. After removal of 3 bases from V and 2 bases from J, the junction contained 3 bases not matched to a gene. CDR1 and CDR2 from the germline V gene are GTSNPN and SVGIG (reference sequence). The CDR3 here is CAWSPDRNYGYTF. The CDR3 bases are TGTGCCTGGAGCCCGGACAGGAACTATGGCTACACCTTC.

The rearrangement uses TRBV19 and TRBJ2-7; TRBD2 matches at 9 bases. CDR1 and CDR2 from the germline V gene are LNHDA and SQIVND (reference sequence). This CDR3 is 14 amino acids long. Unmatched junction bases numbered 9, after V lost 8 bases and J lost 4 bases. In DNA form, the CDR3 reads TGTGCCAGTTCCCCTGTAGCGGGAGTGTACGAGCAGTACTTC. It yields the protein CASSPVAGVYEQYF.

For the CDR3, the DNA is TGCGCCAGCAGCGTCCTTTTGGACAGTTGCAATCAGCCCCAGCATTTT. Translating gives CASSVLLDSCNQPQHF. The V call is TRBV5-1, the J call TRBJ1-5, with a weak D call TRBD1 (6 bases). Germline V CDR1 and CDR2: SGHRS, YFSETQ. V shed 4 bases and J shed 2 bases, with 16 bases lying between them. This CDR3 spans 16 amino acids.

The chain employs TRBV15 and TRBJ2-2; D might be TRBD2 (5 bases). Trimming took 1 base from V and 7 from J, leaving 10 bases between them. Germline-derived CDR1 and CDR2 are LNHNV and YYDKDF (reference sequence). This CDR3 has 14 amino acids. The CDR3 nucleotides are TGTGCCACCAGCAGAGCGGGATACGACGGGGAGCTGTTTTTT. Protein product: CATSRAGYDGELFF.

The rearrangement links TRBV6-5 to TRBJ1-5, with D possibly being TRBD1 (6 bases). Deletions cut 5 bases from V and 6 bases from J, with 11 bases between. The length of the CDR3 is 13 residues. Per the germline V gene, CDR1 is MNHEY and CDR2 is SVGAGI. In DNA, the CDR3 is TGTGCCAGCAGTACAGGGTTTGCTCAGCCCCAGCATTTT. It codes for CASSTGFAQPQHF.

As concerns this clone: The same CDR3 can be traced to other DNA sequences in this sample. The chain links TRBV18 to TRBJ2-3, with D possibly being TRBD2 (5 bases). Germline V lookup: CDR1 KGHSH, CDR2 LQKENI. Trimming shortened V by 6 bases and J by 0 bases, and 13 bases separated the two germline ends. The CDR3 sequence is 15 residues long. As DNA, the CDR3 is TGTGCCAGCTCTCCCCCCAGCGGCAGCACAGATACGCAGTATTTT. Amino acid sequence: CASSPPSGSTDTQYF.

This clone appeared a single time. The chain links TRBV14 to TRBJ1-4, with 7 nucleotides matching TRBD1. The CDR3 is 17 residues long. The junction had 12 bases not matched to a gene; V was cut back by 3 bases and J by 5 bases. Germline assignment: CDR1 SGHDN and CDR2 FVKESK. The CDR3 sequence is CASSQGQRTAINEKLFF. The CDR3 bases are TGTGCCAGCAGCCAGGGACAGCGCACGGCCATAAATGAAAAACTGTTTTTT.